Listed below are T cell receptor beta chains from one sample, sequenced in a study of blood T cell repertoires in COVID-19. The method was immunoSEQ multiplex PCR; TCRdb's version includes in-frame clones alone and lacks a portion of them. The table has about 260,000 clones, 75% to 95% seen once. Sequencing was done on a sample of peripheral blood. The receptors originated from a person aged 18-35 years with COVID-19, enrolled during active disease. CDR3s include the opening cysteine and the closing phenylalanine or tryptophan. The D gene is left open where the match is weak. Rows may omit the clone size; those that give it use once, few, many or a size class.

J,length,D,V,size,DNA,CDR3
TRBJ1-4,16,-,TRBV4-1,-,TGCGCCAGCAGCCAAATCGGTGGGCAGGGCTCCGAAAAACTGTTTTTT,CASSQIGGQGSEKLFF
TRBJ2-7,16,-,TRBV7-9,-,TGTGCCAGCAGCTTCGTGGCAGGGCCGATGGTGAACGAGCAGTACTTC,CASSFVAGPMVNEQYF
TRBJ1-5,14,-,TRBV27,-,TGTGCCAGCAAGCTTTCAGGCTCCAATCAGCCCCAGCATTTT,CASKLSGSNQPQHF
TRBJ2-5,15,TRBD1,TRBV27,-,TGTGCCAGCAGTTTAGGCCGACAGGGAAGGGAGACCCAGTACTTC,CASSLGRQGRETQYF
TRBJ2-3,13,-,TRBV5-5,-,TGTGCCAGCAGCTCTTACATCACAGATACGCAGTATTTT,CASSSYITDTQYF
TRBJ2-1,14,TRBD2,TRBV28,-,TGTGCCAGCAAAGGGACTAGCGGATACAATGAGCAGTTCTTC,CASKGTSGYNEQFF
TRBJ2-3,15,TRBD1,TRBV28,-,TGTGCCAGCAGTCGGGGACAGAGAAGCACAGATACGCAGTATTTT,CASSRGQRSTDTQYF
TRBJ1-2,16,TRBD1,TRBV2,-,TGTGCCAGCAGTGAGGGACAGGCTAAAATCCTCTATGGCTACACCTTC,CASSEGQAKILYGYTF
TRBJ2-2,15,TRBD1,TRBV28,-,TGTGCCAGCACCTTAGGGGGGACAGGGACCGGGGAGCTGTTTTTT,CASTLGGTGTGELFF
TRBJ2-5,14,-,TRBV3-1/TRBV3-2,-,TGTGCCAGCAGCCAAGGTGTAGATCGTGAGACCCAGTACTTC,CASSQGVDRETQYF
TRBJ1-1,13,TRBD1,TRBV29-1,-,TGCAGCGTCCCCGGGACAGGGGGCCGGGAAGCTTTCTTT,CSVPGTGGREAFF
TRBJ2-2,16,-,TRBV25-1,-,TGTGCCAGAAGTGACCGGGACATTGAGAACACCGGGGAGCTGTTTTTT,CARSDRDIENTGELFF
TRBJ2-1,20,TRBD2,TRBV19,-,TGTGCCAGTAGTACCCAGACCTGGGGACTAGCGGGAGGGCCCTACAATGAGCAGTTCTTC,CASSTQTWGLAGGPYNEQFF
TRBJ2-2,16,TRBD1,TRBV5-1,few,TGCGCCAGCAGCTTGGGGGACAGAGAAAACACCGGGGAGCTGTTTTTT,CASSLGDRENTGELFF
TRBJ1-3,14,-,TRBV10-3,once,TGTGCCATCAATCAGGGTTACTCTGGAAACACCATATATTTT,CAINQGYSGNTIYF
TRBJ2-7,12,-,TRBV14,once,TGTGCCAGCAGCCACGGCTCCTACGAGCAGTACTTC,CASSHGSYEQYF
TRBJ1-2,13,TRBD1,TRBV12-3/TRBV12-4,-,TGTGCCAGCACTCCTCGAGGGGGCGATGGCTACACCTTC,CASTPRGGDGYTF
TRBJ2-1,14,TRBD2,TRBV7-2,-,TGTGCCAGCAGCTTAATAGCGGGAGTCAATGAGCAGTTCTTC,CASSLIAGVNEQFF
TRBJ1-2,11,-,TRBV2,-,TGTGCCAGCAGCGCAATAAGGCGGGTTACCTTC,CASSAIRRVTF
TRBJ1-3,17,-,TRBV13,-,TGTGCCAGCAGGCGAACGTTCTCACAGGTCTCTGGAAACACCATATATTTT,CASRRTFSQVSGNTIYF
TRBJ2-3,15,TRBD2,TRBV2,-,TGTGCCAGCAGTGGCCGAGCGGGAGCGGCACATACGCAGTATTTT,CASSGRAGAAHTQYF
TRBJ2-1,16,TRBD2,TRBV10-2,-,TGCGCCAGCAGTGAGCCGGGACTAGCGGGAGCCGATGAGCAGTTCTTC,CASSEPGLAGADEQFF
TRBJ2-6,17,TRBD1,TRBV5-1,-,TGCGCCAGCAGCGGGTCCCGGGACAGGCTTGGGGCCAACGTCCTGACTTTC,CASSGSRDRLGANVLTF
TRBJ2-7,13,TRBD2,TRBV3-1/TRBV3-2,-,TGTGCCAGCAGCCGCGGACTAGTCTACGAGCAGTACTTC,CASSRGLVYEQYF
TRBJ1-6,14,TRBD1,TRBV11-2,-,TGTGCCAGCAGCGGTCGGACAGGGGATTCACCCCTCCACTTT,CASSGRTGDSPLHF
TRBJ2-1,19,TRBD2,TRBV5-6,-,TGTGCCAGCAGCTTCACGGGGCTAGCGGGAGCCGAGCCCTACAATGAGCAGTTCTTC,CASSFTGLAGAEPYNEQFF
TRBJ2-3,15,TRBD2,TRBV10-2,-,TGCGCCAGCCATACTAGCGGGAGCTTGGCAGATACGCAGTATTTT,CASHTSGSLADTQYF
TRBJ2-1,15,TRBD1,TRBV7-9,-,TGTGCCAGCAGCTCGGGACAGGGGGCCCCCAGTGAGCAGTTCTTC,CASSSGQGAPSEQFF
TRBJ2-7,17,TRBD1,TRBV29-1,once,TGCAGCGTTGAAGATAGGCGGACAGGGGCGCTGACGGGGGAGCAGTACTTC,CSVEDRRTGALTGEQYF
TRBJ2-3,13,TRBD1,TRBV29-1,-,TGCAGCGTTGAGGGGACAGTAGTAGATACGCAGTATTTT,CSVEGTVVDTQYF
TRBJ1-2,16,TRBD1,TRBV4-1,-,TGCGCCAGCAGCCAAGGAAGGGACAGGGTCGGATATGGCTACACCTTC,CASSQGRDRVGYGYTF
TRBJ2-7,14,TRBD1,TRBV13,-,TGTGCCAGCAGCAACGGGGACAGGGGCTACGAGCAGTACTTC,CASSNGDRGYEQYF
TRBJ1-6,15,-,TRBV10-3,-,TGTGCCATCAGTGAGCGGACAAGCACTAATTCACCCCTCCACTTT,CAISERTSTNSPLHF
TRBJ2-3,16,TRBD1,TRBV7-9,-,TGTGCCAGCAGCCTCCGGGACAGAAGCCCCACAGATACGCAGTATTTT,CASSLRDRSPTDTQYF
TRBJ2-2,17,-,TRBV9,-,TGTGCCAGCAGCCCGAGGCGGGATCTTGGGAACACCGGGGAGCTGTTTTTT,CASSPRRDLGNTGELFF
TRBJ1-1,13,-,TRBV2,-,TGTGCCAGCAGCCTGGACAGGAACACTGAAGCTTTCTTT,CASSLDRNTEAFF
TRBJ2-7,15,TRBD1,TRBV6-2/TRBV6-3,-,TGTGCCAGCAGCCGACTCGGACAGGGGATCTACGAGCAGTACTTC,CASSRLGQGIYEQYF
TRBJ1-1,18,TRBD1,TRBV4-3,-,TGCGCCAGCAGCCAAGACCCTTGGGCAGGGGGCAAGAACACTGAAGCTTTCTTT,CASSQDPWAGGKNTEAFF
TRBJ1-4,13,-,TRBV27,-,TGTGCCAGCAGTAAGGGGGTTGTCGAAAAACTGTTTTTT,CASSKGVVEKLFF
TRBJ1-1,14,TRBD1,TRBV6-6,-,TGTGCCAGCAGAGCACAGGGGGCGCCTACTGAAGCTTTCTTT,CASRAQGAPTEAFF
TRBJ1-2,14,TRBD1,TRBV10-3,-,TGTGCCATCAGAGAAGAGGGACAGGGCCCTGGCTACACCTTC,CAIREEGQGPGYTF
TRBJ1-1,13,-,TRBV6-5,-,TGTGCCAGCAGTTACTTTCCGACGGGTGTGGCTTTCTTT,CASSYFPTGVAFF
TRBJ1-5,14,-,TRBV27,-,TGTGCCAGCAGTGGGGTAGGGGGAAATCAGCCCCAGCATTTT,CASSGVGGNQPQHF
TRBJ2-2,14,TRBD2,TRBV2,few,TGTGCCAGCCAGGGGGAAAGCGGGAGGCAGGAGCTGTTTTTT,CASQGESGRQELFF
TRBJ2-1,13,-,TRBV29-1,-,TGCAGCGCAATAAAGGGAGACCCTTTCGAGCAGTTCTTC,CSAIKGDPFEQFF
TRBJ1-2,12,-,TRBV19,-,TGTGCCAGTGAACAGGGAAGCTATGGCTACACCTTC,CASEQGSYGYTF
TRBJ2-2,16,TRBD2,TRBV7-9,-,TGTGCCAGCAGGTTAACTAGCGGAGCGAACACCGGGGAGCTGTTTTTT,CASRLTSGANTGELFF
TRBJ2-7,15,TRBD1,TRBV5-1,-,TGCGCCAGCAGCTTGGGCCCAGACAGGGGCAACGAGCAGTACTTC,CASSLGPDRGNEQYF
TRBJ2-3,15,TRBD2,TRBV5-1,-,TGCGCCAGCAGCTTACTAGCGGGAAGGGAAGATACGCAGTATTTT,CASSLLAGREDTQYF